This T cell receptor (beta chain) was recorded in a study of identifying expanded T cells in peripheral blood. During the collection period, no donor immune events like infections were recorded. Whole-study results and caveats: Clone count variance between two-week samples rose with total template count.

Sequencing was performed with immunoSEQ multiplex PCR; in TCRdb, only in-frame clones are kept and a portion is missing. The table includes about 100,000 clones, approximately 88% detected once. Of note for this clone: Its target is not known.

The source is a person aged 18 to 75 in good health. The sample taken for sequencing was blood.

CDR3 sequence reads: CASSSYRAHGTDTQYF. The CDR3 coding sequence is TGTGCCAGCAGTTCGTACAGAGCCCATGGCACAGATACGCAGTATTTT. The gene calls are TRBV27 and TRBJ2-3; D unresolved. V was shortened by 4 bases and J by 1 base, with 15 bases between the two germline ends. Germline-derived CDR1 and CDR2 are MNHEY and SMNVEV (reference sequence). This CDR3 has 16 residues.